This TCR beta chain appears in the sequencing data of a study of cytomegalovirus exposure and HLA in healthy donors. The study's findings and limits: Later work found that TCR association rates differed between HLA loci; DRB1 had the most and HLA-C the fewest.

V was clipped by 3 bases and J by 3 bases; unmatched bases: 3. This CDR3 has 14 residues. Germline CDR1 and CDR2: KGHSH and LQKENI. PCR was performed using 60 Vbeta and 13 Jbeta primers. Clones were read by immunoSEQ multiplex PCR, and TCRdb kept only the in-frame ones, dropping some. The top ten clones hold about 12% of a sample with some 40,000 clones, around 58% of them seen once. This clone was seen a handful of times. Its antigen is not identified. The same CDR3 arises from other DNA sequences in this sample as well. The receptor was isolated from a man between 60 and 75 years old in good health and CMV-seropositive. The chain has TRBV18 and TRBJ1-1, with 8 bases lining up with TRBD1. Sequencing was performed on PBMCs. The CDR3 reads CASSPTGGDTEAFF. In DNA, the CDR3 is TGTGCCAGCTCACCCACAGGGGGGGACACTGAAGCTTTCTTT.